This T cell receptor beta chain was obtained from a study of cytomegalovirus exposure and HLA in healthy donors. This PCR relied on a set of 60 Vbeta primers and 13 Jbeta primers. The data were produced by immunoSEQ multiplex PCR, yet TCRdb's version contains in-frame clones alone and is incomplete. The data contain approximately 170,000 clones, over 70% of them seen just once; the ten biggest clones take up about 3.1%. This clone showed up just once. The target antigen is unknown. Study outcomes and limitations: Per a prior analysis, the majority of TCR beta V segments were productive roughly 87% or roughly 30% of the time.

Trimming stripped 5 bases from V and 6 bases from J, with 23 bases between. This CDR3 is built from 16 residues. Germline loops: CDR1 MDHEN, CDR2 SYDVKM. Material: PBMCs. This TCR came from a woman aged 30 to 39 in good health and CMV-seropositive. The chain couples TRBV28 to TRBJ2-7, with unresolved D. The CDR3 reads CASSPATRLLRPEQYF. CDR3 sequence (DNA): TGTGCCAGCAGTCCCGCGACCCGACTCCTCCGGCCCGAGCAGTACTTC.